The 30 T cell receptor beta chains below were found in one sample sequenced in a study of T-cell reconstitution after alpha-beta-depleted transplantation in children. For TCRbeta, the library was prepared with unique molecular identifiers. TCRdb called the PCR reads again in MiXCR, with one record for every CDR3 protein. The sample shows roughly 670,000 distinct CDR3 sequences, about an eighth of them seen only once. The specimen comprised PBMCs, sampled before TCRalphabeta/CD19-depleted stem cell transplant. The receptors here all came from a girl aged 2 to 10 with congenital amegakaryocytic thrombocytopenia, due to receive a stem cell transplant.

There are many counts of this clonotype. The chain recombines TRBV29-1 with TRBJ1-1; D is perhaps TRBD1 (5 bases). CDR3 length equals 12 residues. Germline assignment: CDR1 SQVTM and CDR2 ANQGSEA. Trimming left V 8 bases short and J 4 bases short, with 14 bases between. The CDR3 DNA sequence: TGCAGCTCCAGGGAGCCCAGCACTGAAGCTTTCTTT. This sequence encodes CSSREPSTEAFF.

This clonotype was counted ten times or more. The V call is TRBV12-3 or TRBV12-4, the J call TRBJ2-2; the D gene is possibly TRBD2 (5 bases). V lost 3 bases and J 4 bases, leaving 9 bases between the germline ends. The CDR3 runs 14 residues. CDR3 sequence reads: CASSFEGSTGELFF. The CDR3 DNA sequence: TGTGCCAGCAGTTTTGAGGGCTCCACCGGGGAGCTGTTTTTT.

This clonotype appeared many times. The DNA of the CDR3 is TGTGCCAGCAAGTATATAGCGGGAGTAAGCAATGAGCAGTTCTTC. As protein: CASKYIAGVSNEQFF. This rearrangement joins TRBV7-8 to TRBJ2-1; 9 bases agree with TRBD2. The CDR3 loop spans 15 amino acids. With V trimmed by 7 bases and J by 6 bases, 10 bases remained unmatched. CDR1 is SGHVS and CDR2 is FQNEAQ in the germline V gene.

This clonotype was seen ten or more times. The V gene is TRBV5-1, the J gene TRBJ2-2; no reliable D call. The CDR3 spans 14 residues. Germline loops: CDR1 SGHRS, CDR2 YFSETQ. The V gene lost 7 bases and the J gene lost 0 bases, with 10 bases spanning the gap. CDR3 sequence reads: CASLRVPNTGELFF. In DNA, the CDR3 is TGCGCCAGCCTTAGAGTTCCGAACACCGGGGAGCTGTTTTTT.

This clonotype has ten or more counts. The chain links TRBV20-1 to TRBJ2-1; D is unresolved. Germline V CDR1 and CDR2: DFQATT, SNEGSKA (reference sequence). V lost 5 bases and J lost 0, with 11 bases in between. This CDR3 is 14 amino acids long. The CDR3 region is CSADSSSSYNEQFF. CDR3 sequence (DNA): TGCAGTGCTGATAGCAGTAGCTCCTACAATGAGCAGTTCTTC.

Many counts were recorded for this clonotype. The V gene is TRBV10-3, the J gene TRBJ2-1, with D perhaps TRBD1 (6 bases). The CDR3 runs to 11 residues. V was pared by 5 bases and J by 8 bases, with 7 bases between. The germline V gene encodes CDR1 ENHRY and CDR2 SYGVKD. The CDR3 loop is CAISTGHEQFF. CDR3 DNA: TGTGCCATCAGTACAGGGCATGAGCAGTTCTTC.

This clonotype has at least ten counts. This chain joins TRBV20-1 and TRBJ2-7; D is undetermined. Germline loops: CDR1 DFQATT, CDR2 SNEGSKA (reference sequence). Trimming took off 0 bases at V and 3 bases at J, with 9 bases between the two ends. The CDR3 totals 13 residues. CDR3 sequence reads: CSAREGQDYEQYF. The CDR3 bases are TGCAGTGCTAGAGAGGGCCAGGACTACGAGCAGTACTTC.

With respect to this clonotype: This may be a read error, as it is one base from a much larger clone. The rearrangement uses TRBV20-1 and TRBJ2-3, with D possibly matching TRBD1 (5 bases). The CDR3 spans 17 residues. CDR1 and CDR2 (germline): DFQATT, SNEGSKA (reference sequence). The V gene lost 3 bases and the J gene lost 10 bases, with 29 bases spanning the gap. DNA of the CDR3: TGCAGTGCTAGTCTCCCCCCCGCATGGTTAGGGGATAATGCGCAGTATTTT. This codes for CSASLPPAWLGDNAQYF.

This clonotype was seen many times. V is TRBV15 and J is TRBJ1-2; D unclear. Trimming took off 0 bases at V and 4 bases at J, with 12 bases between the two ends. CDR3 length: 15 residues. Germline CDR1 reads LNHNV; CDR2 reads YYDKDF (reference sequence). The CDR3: CATSRDTGQIYGYTF. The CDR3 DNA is TGTGCCACCAGCAGAGATACTGGGCAAATCTATGGCTACACCTTC.

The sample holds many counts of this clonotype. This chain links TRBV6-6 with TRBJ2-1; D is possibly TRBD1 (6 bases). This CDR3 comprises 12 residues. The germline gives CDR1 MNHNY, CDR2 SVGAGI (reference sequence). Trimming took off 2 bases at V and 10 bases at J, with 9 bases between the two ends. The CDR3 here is CASSYPGTEQFF. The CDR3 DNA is TGTGCCAGCAGTTACCCCGGGACAGAGCAGTTCTTC.

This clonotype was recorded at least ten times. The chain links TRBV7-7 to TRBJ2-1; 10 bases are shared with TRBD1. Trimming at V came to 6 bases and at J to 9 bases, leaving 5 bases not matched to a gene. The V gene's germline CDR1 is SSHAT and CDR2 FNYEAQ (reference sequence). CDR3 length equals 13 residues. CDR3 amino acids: CASSSDRGGEQFF. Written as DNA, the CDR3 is TGTGCCAGCAGTTCGGACAGGGGGGGTGAGCAGTTCTTC.

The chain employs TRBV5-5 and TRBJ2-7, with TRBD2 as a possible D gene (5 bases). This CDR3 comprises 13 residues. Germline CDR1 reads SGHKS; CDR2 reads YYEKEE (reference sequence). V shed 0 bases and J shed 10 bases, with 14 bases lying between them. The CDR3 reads CASSLVATAGQYF. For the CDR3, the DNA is TGTGCCAGCAGCTTGGTAGCGACCGCCGGACAGTACTTC.

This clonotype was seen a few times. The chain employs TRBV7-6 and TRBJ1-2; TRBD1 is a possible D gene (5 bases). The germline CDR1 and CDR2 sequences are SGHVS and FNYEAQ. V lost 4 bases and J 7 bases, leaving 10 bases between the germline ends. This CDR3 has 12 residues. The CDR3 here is CASSSVGGGYTF. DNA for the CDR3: TGTGCCAGCAGCTCGGTGGGGGGTGGCTACACCTTC.

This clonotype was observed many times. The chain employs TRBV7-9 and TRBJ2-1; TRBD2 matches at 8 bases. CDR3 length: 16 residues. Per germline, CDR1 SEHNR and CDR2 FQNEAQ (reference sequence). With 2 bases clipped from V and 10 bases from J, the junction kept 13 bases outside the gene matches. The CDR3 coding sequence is TGTGCCAGCAGCTTACACCCGGGACTAGAGGGTGCGGAGCAGTTCTTC. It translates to CASSLHPGLEGAEQFF.

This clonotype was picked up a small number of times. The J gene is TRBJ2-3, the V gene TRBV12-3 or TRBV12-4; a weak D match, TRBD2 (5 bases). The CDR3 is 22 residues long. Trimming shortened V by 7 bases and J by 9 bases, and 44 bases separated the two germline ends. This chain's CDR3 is CASTSRLAHVASQATAQQTQYF. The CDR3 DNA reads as TGTGCCAGCACCAGCAGGTTGGCGCATGTAGCGTCCCAGGCCACCGCACAGCAAACGCAGTATTTT.

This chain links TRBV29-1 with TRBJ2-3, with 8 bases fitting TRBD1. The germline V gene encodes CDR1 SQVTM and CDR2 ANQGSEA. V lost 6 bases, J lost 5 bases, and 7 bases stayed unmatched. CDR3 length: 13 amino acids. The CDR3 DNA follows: TGCAGCGTCGCGACAGGGGTTGGAGATACGCAGTATTTT. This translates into CSVATGVGDTQYF.

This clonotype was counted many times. The CDR3 DNA sequence: TGCAGCGTGAGGATCTCTGGGGCCAACGTCCTGACTTTC. Translation: CSVRISGANVLTF. J is TRBJ2-6 and V is TRBV29-1; D not certain. Trimming removed 6 bases at V and 0 bases at J, with 6 bases between. The length of the CDR3 is 13 residues. Germline V CDR1 and CDR2: SQVTM, ANQGSEA.

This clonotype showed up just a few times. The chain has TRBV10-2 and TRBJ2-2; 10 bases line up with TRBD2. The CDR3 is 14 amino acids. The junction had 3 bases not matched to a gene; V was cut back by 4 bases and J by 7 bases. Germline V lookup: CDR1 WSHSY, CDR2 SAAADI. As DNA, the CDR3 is TGCGCCAGCAGTGGAGCGGGAGGGCACGGGGAGCTGTTTTTT. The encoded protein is CASSGAGGHGELFF.

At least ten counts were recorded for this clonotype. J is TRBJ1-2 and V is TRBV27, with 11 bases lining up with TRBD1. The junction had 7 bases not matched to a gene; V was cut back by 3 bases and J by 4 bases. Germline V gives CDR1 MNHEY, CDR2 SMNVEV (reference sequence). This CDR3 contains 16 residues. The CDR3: CASSLISGQGAYGYTF. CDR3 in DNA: TGTGCCAGCAGTTTGATTAGCGGACAGGGGGCCTATGGCTACACCTTC.

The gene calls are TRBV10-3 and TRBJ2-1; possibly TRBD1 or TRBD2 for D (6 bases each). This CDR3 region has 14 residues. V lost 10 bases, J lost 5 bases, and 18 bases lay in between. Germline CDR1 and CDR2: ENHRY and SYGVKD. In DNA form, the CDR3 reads TGTGCCACCCGGGGGCAGGGTGGAAACAATGAGCAGTTCTTC. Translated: CATRGQGGNNEQFF.

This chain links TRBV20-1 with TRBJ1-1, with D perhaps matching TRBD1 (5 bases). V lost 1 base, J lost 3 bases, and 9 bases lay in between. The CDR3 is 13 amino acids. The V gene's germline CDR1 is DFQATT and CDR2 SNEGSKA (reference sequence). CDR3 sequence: CSARVQVYTEAFF. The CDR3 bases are TGCAGTGCTAGAGTACAGGTGTACACTGAAGCTTTCTTT.

CDR3 in DNA: TGTGCCAGCAGTTACAGGGGTATGCGCGCCGGGGAGCTGTTTTTT. Its protein is CASSYRGMRAGELFF. This chain connects TRBV27 to TRBJ2-2; TRBD1 agrees at 7 bases. V dropped 4 bases and J dropped 6; count of bases not matched to a gene: 8. Germline values: CDR1 MNHEY, CDR2 SMNVEV (reference sequence). The CDR3 sequence is 15 residues long.

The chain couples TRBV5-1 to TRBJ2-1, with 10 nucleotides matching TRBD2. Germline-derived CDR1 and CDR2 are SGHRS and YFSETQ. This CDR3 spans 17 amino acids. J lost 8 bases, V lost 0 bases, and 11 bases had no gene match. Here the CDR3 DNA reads TGCGCCAGCAGCTTGGCCCTAGCGGGAGTTCCTGGGGATGAGCAGTTCTTC. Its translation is CASSLALAGVPGDEQFF.

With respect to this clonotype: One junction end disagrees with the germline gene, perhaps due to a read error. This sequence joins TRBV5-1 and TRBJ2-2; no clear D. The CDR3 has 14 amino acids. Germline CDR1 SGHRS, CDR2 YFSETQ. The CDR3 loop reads CASSAELNSGELFF. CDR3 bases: TGCGCCAGCAGCGCCGAACTGAACTCCGGGGAGCTGTTTTTT.

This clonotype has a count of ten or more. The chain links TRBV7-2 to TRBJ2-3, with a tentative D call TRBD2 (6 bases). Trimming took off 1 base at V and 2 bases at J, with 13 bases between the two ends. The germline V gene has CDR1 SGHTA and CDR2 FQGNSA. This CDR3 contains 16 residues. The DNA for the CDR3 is TGTGCCAGCAGCTTAGTCGGAGGGGAATACACAGATACGCAGTATTTT. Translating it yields CASSLVGGEYTDTQYF.

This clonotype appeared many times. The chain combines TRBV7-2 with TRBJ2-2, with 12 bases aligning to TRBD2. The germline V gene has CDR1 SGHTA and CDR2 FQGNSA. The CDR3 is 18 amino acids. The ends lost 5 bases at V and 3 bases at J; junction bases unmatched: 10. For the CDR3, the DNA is TGTGCCAGCAGCCCCCACCGCACTAGCGGGAGGTACACCGGGGAGCTGTTTTTT. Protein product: CASSPHRTSGRYTGELFF.

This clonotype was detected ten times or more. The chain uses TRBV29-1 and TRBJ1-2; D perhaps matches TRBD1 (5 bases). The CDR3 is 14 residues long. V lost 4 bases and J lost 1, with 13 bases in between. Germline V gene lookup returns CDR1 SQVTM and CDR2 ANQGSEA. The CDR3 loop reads CSVGEGQSNYGYTF. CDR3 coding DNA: TGCAGCGTTGGGGAGGGGCAAAGTAACTATGGCTACACCTTC. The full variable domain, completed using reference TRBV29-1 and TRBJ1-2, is SAVISQKPSRDICQRGTSLTIQCQVDSQVTMMFWYRQQPGQSLTLIATANQGSEATYESGFVIDKFPISRPNLTFSTLTVSNMSPEDSSIYLCSVGEGQSNYGYTFGSGTRLTVV.

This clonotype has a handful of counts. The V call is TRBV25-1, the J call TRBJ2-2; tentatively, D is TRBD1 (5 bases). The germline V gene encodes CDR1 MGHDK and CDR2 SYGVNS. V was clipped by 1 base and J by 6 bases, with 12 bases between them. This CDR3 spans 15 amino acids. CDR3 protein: CASSESKGVSGELFF. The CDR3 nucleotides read TGTGCCAGCAGTGAATCTAAAGGGGTATCCGGGGAGCTGTTTTTT.

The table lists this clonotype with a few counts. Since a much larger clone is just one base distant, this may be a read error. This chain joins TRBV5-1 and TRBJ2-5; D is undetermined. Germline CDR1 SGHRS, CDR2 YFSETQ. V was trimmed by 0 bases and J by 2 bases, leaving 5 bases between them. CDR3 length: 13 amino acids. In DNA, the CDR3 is TGCGCCAGCAGCTTGGAACAGCAAGAGACCCAGTACTTC. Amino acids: CASSLEQQETQYF. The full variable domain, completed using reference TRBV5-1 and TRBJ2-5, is KAGVTQTPRYLIKTRGQQVTLSCSPISGHRSVSWYQQTPGQGLQFLFEYFSETQRNKGNFPGRFSGRQFSNSRSEMNVSTLELGDSALYLCASSLEQQETQYFGPGTRLLVL.

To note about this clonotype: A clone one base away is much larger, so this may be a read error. The CDR3 coding sequence is TGCGCCAGCAGCCAACCCTTAGGTACGCAGTACAATGAGCGGTTCTTC. It is translated as CASSQPLGTQYNERFF. V gene TRBV4-1 combines with J gene TRBJ2-1, with unresolved D. CDR1 is MGHRA, CDR2 YSYEKL, per germline. The CDR3 has 16 amino acids.